This T cell receptor beta chain was identified in a study of T cells in Graves' hyperthyroidism and ophthalmopathy. RNA transcripts yielded amplified TCR beta CDR3 regions. HTBI primers drove first-round RT-PCR of the TCR CDR3. A single record per CDR3 protein comes from TCRdb applying MiXCR to the multiplex PCR reads. Among 550,000 to 600,000 distinct CDR3 sequences listed, 16% were seen once. This clonotype showed up many times. Its antigen is undetermined. The germline V gene encodes CDR1 DFQATT and CDR2 SNEGSKA (reference sequence). The V and J ends lost 3 bases and 6 bases respectively, with 11 bases between them. The CDR3 is made up of 12 amino acids. Study-wide findings and caveats: Stable hyperthyroidism and ophthalmopathy were separated using 13 V-J signatures.

The chain employs TRBV20-1 and TRBJ1-1, with D uncertain. Specimen: blood. The receptor comes from a woman in her late teens or twenties with Graves' hyperthyroidism. CDR3 amino acids: CSASIRVAEAFF. In DNA, the CDR3 is TGCAGTGCTAGTATTAGGGTTGCTGAAGCTTTCTTT.